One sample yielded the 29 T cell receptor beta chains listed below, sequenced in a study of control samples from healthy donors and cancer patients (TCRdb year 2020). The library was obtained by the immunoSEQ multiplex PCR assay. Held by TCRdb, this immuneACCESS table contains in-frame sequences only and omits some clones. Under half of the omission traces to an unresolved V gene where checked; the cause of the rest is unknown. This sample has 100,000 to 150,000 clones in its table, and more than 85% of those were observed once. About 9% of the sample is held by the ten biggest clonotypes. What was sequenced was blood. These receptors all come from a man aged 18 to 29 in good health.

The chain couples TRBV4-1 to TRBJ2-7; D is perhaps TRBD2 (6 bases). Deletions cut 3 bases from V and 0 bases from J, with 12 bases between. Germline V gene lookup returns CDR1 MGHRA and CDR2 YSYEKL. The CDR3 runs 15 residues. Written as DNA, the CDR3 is TGCGCCAGCAGCCAGGCATGGGGACTCTCCTACGAGCAGTACTTC. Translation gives CASSQAWGLSYEQYF.

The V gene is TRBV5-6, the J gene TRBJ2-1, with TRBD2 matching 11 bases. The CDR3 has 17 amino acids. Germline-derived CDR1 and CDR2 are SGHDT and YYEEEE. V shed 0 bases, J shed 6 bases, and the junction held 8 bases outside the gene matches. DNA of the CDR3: TGTGCCAGCAGCTTGGAGTCGCTAGCGGGGGGTTCCAATGAGCAGTTCTTC. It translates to CASSLESLAGGSNEQFF.

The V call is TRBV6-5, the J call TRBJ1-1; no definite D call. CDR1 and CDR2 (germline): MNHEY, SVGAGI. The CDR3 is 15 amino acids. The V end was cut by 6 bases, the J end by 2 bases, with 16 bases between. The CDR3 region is CASSTRTDDNTEAFF. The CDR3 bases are TGTGCCAGCAGCACCAGGACGGACGACAACACTGAAGCTTTCTTT.

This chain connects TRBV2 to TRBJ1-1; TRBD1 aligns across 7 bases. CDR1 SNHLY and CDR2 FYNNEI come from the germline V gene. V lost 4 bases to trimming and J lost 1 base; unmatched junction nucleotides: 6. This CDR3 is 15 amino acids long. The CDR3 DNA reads TGTGCCAGCAGTGTCCTCCGGGACAGGAACACTGAAGCTTTCTTT. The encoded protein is CASSVLRDRNTEAFF.

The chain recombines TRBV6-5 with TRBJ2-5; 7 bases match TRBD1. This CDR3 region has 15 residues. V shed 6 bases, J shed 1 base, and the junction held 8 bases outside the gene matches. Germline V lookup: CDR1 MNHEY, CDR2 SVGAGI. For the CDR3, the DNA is TGTGCCAGCAGGCAAACAGGGGTCCCCCAAGAGACCCAGTACTTC. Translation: CASRQTGVPQETQYF.

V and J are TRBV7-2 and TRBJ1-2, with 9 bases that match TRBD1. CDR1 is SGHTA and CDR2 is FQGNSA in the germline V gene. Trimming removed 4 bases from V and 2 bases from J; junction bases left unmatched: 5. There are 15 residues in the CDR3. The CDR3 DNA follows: TGTGCCAGCAGCTCGACAGGGGGATACAACTATGGCTACACCTTC. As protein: CASSSTGGYNYGYTF.

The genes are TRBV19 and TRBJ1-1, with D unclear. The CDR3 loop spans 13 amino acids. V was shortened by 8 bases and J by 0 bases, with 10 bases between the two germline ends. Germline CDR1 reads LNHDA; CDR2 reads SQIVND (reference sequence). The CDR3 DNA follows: TGTGCCAGTTCACAGTCCTTGAACACTGAAGCTTTCTTT. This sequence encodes CASSQSLNTEAFF. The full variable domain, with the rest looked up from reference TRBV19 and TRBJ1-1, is DGGITQSPKYLFRKEGQNVTLSCEQNLNHDAMYWYRQDPGQGLRLIYYSQIVNDFQKGDIAEGYSVSREKKESFPLTVTSAQKNPTAFYLCASSQSLNTEAFFGQGTRLTVV.

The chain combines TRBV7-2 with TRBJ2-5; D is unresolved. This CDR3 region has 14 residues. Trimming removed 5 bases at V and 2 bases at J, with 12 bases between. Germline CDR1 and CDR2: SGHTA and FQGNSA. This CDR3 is CASSPRWLQETQYF. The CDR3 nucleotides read TGTGCCAGCAGCCCCCGGTGGCTTCAAGAGACCCAGTACTTC.

The CDR3 DNA is TGTGCCAGCAGCCTTTTGACCCGGGGCGACACTGAAGCTTTCTTT. It codes for CASSLLTRGDTEAFF. This chain connects TRBV2 to TRBJ1-1, with D possibly being TRBD1 (5 bases). V lost 6 bases and J lost 3, with 17 bases in between. The germline V gene has CDR1 SNHLY and CDR2 FYNNEI. The length of the CDR3 is 15 residues. Looking up the rest from reference TRBV2 and TRBJ1-1 gives the full variable domain: EPEVTQTPSHQVTQMGQEVILRCVPISNHLYFYWYRQILGQKVEFLVSFYNNEISEKSEIFDDQFSVERPDGSNFTLKIRSTKLEDSAMYFCASSLLTRGDTEAFFGQGTRLTVV.

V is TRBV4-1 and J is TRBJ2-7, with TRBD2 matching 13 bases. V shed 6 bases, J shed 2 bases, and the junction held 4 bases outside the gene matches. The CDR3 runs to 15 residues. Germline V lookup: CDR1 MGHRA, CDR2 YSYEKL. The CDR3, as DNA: TGCGCCAGCAGTCCTACTAGCGGGGGGGCCTACGAGCAGTACTTC. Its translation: CASSPTSGGAYEQYF.

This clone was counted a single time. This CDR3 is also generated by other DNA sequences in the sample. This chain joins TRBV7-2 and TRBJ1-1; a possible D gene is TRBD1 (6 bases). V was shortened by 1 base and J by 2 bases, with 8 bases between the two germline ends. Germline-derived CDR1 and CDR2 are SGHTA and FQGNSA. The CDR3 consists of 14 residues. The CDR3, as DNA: TGTGCCAGCAGCTTAGACAGGGTTAACACTGAAGCTTTCTTT. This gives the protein CASSLDRVNTEAFF.

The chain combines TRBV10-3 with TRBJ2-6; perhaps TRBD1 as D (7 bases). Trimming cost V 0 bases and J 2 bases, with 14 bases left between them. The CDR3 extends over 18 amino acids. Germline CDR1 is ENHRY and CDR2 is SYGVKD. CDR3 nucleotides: TGTGCCATCAGTGAGTCGATAGGAGGGGGCGCTGGGGCCAACGTCCTGACTTTC. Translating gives CAISESIGGGAGANVLTF.

The CDR3 loop is CASSLDVTGELFF. The CDR3 DNA follows: TGCGCCAGCAGCTTGGATGTCACCGGGGAGCTGTTTTTT. The chain is built from TRBV5-1 and TRBJ2-2; D is unresolved. The CDR3 contains 13 residues. V lost 0 bases and J 4 bases, leaving 4 bases between the germline ends. Germline CDR1 and CDR2: SGHRS and YFSETQ.

The CDR3 region has the DNA TGTGCCAGCAGAATAGGAGGACAGGGGGCCTACGAGCAGTACTTC. It encodes CASRIGGQGAYEQYF. The V and J genes are TRBV27 and TRBJ2-7; 10 nucleotides align to TRBD1. J gave up 2 bases and V 6 bases, and 7 bases lay outside the gene matches. Germline assignment: CDR1 MNHEY and CDR2 SMNVEV (reference sequence). The CDR3 consists of 15 residues.

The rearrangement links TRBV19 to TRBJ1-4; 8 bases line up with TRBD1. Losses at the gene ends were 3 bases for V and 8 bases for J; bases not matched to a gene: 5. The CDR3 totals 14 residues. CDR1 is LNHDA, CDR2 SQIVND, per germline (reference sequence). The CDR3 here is CASSITGGGEKLFF. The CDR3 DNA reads TGTGCCAGTAGTATCACAGGGGGTGGCGAAAAACTGTTTTTT.

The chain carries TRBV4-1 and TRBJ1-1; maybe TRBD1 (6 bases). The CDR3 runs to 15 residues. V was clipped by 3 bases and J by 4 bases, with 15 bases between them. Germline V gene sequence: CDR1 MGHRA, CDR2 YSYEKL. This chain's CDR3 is CASSHRQALVTEAFF. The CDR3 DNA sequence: TGCGCCAGCAGCCACAGACAGGCCCTGGTCACTGAAGCTTTCTTT.

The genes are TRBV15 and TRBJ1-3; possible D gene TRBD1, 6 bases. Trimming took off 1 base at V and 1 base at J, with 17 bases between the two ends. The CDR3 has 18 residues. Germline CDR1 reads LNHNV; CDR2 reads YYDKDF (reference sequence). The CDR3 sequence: CATSRGGGGTGSGNTIYF. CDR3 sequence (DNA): TGTGCCACCAGCAGAGGGGGAGGGGGAACAGGGTCTGGAAACACCATATATTTT.

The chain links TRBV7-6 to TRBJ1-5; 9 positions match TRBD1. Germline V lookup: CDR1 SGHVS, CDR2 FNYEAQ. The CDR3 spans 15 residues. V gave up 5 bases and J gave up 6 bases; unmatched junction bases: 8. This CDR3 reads CASSPARDRAQPQHF. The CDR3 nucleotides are TGTGCCAGCAGCCCAGCCCGGGACAGGGCTCAGCCCCAGCATTTT.

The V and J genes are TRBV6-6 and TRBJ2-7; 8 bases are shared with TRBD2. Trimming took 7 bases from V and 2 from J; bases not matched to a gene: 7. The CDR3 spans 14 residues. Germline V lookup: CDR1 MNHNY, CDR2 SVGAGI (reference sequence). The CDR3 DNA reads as TGTGCCAGCAACAAGGGGCGGGGGGCCTACGAGCAGTACTTC. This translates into CASNKGRGAYEQYF.

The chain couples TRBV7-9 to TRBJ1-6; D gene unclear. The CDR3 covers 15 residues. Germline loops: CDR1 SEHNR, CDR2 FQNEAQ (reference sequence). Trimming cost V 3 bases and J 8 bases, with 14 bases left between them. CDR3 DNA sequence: TGTGCCAGCAGCTTTGCGGGTCGGTTTGATTCACCCCTCCACTTT. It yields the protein CASSFAGRFDSPLHF.

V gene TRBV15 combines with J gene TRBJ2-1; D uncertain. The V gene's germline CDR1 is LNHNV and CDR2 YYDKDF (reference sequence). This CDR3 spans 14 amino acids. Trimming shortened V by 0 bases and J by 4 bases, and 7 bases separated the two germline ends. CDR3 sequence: CATSRDRLYNEQFF. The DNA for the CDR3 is TGTGCCACCAGCAGAGATCGGCTATACAATGAGCAGTTCTTC.

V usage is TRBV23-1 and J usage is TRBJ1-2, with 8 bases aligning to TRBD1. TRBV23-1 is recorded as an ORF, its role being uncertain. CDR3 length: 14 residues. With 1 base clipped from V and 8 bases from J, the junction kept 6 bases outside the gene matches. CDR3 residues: CASSQWTGPQGYTF. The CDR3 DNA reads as TGCGCCAGCAGTCAATGGACAGGGCCCCAGGGCTACACCTTC.

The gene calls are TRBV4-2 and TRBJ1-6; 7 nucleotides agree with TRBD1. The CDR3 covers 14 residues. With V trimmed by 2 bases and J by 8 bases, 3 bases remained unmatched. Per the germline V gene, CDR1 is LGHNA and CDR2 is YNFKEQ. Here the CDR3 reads CASSQPDRDSPLHF. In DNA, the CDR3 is TGTGCCAGCAGCCAACCAGACAGGGATTCACCCCTCCACTTT.

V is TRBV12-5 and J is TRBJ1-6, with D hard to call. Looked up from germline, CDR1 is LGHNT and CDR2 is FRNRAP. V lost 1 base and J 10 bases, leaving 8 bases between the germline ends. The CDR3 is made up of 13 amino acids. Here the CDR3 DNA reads TGTGCTAGTGGTTTGGACAGCGCCTCACCCCTCCACTTT. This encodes CASGLDSASPLHF.

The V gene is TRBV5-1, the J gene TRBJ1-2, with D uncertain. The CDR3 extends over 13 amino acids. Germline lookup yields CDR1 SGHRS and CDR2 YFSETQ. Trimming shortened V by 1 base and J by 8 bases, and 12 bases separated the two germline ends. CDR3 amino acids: CASSLNGVRGYTF. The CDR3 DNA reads TGCGCCAGCAGCTTGAATGGGGTTCGGGGCTACACCTTC.

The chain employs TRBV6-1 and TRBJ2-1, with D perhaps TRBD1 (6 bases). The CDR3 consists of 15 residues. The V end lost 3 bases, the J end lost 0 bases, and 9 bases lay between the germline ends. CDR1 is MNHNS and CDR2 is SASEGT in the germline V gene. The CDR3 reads CASSDQGFSYNEQFF. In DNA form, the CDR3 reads TGTGCCAGCAGTGATCAGGGGTTCTCCTACAATGAGCAGTTCTTC.

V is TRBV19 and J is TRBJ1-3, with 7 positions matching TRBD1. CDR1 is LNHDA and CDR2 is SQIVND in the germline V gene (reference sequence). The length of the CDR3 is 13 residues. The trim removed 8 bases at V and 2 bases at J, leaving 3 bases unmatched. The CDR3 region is CASHRGAGNTIYF. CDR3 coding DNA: TGTGCCAGTCACAGGGGCGCTGGAAACACCATATATTTT.

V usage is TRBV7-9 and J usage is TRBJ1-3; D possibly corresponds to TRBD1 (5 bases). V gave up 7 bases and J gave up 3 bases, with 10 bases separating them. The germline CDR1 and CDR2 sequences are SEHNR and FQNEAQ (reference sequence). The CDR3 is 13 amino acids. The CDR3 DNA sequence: TGTGCCAGCAAGGGGCAAGATGGAAACACCATATATTTT. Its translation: CASKGQDGNTIYF.

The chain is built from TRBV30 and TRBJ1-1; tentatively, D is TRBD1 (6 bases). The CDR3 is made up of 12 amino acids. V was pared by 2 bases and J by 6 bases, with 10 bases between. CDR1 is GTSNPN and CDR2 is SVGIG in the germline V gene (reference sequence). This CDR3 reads CAWSRGSSEAFF. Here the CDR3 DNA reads TGTGCCTGGAGTAGGGGGTCTTCTGAAGCTTTCTTT.